The 9 T cell receptor beta chains below all came from one sample that was sequenced in a study of T cells in localized non-small cell lung cancer. Sequencing used immunoSEQ multiplex PCR; TCRdb keeps in-frame clones, though not all of them. The sample records 70,000 to 100,000 clones, 80% being singletons. The sequenced sample was peripheral blood, obtained before any cancer treatment. All receptors derive from a female donor aged 60 or older with stage I lung adenocarcinoma.

This clone came up once. J is TRBJ1-2 and V is TRBV5-4; D is uncertain. V dropped 7 bases and J dropped 6 bases, with 10 bases sitting between them. This CDR3 has 11 residues. Germline assignment: CDR1 SGHNT and CDR2 YYREEE (reference sequence). This chain's CDR3 is CASGDADGYTF. The CDR3 bases are TGTGCCAGCGGCGACGCAGATGGCTACACCTTC.

The chain couples TRBV6-6 to TRBJ2-1, with TRBD2 matching 7 bases. Unmatched junction bases numbered 6, after V lost 2 bases and J lost 8 bases. The germline gives CDR1 MNHNY, CDR2 SVGAGI (reference sequence). The CDR3 extends over 14 amino acids. The CDR3: CASSYGGRGHEQFF. CDR3 DNA: TGTGCCAGCAGTTACGGCGGGAGAGGCCATGAGCAGTTCTTC.

This clone was seen once. Other DNA variants within this sample encode the same CDR3. The chain is built from TRBV30 and TRBJ1-2; 10 bases match TRBD1. Germline CDR1 and CDR2: GTSNPN and SVGIG (reference sequence). Trimming cost V 2 bases and J 4 bases; bases outside gene matches: 1. There are 13 residues in the CDR3. In DNA form, the CDR3 reads TGTGCCTGGAGTCGGACAGGGGGCTATGGCTACACCTTC. This translates into CAWSRTGGYGYTF. The full variable domain, in which reference TRBV30 and TRBJ1-2 provide the parts outside the CDR3, is SQTIHQWPATLVQPVGSPLSLECTVEGTSNPNLYWYRQAAGRGLQLLFYSVGIGQISSEVPQNLSASRPQDRQFILSSKKLLLSDSGFYLCAWSRTGGYGYTFGSGTRLTVV.

The chain couples TRBV10-3 to TRBJ1-6, with D unclear. V dropped 0 bases and J dropped 4 bases, with 13 bases sitting between them. Looked up from germline, CDR1 is ENHRY and CDR2 is SYGVKD. The CDR3 contains 17 residues. The CDR3 here is CAISESATSDYNSPLHF. The CDR3 nucleotides are TGTGCCATCAGTGAGTCGGCTACATCGGATTATAATTCACCCCTCCACTTT.

The chain uses TRBV6-6 and TRBJ2-7; 9 positions agree with TRBD1. J gave up 6 bases and V 5 bases, and 2 bases lay outside the gene matches. The V gene's germline CDR1 is MNHNY and CDR2 SVGAGI (reference sequence). This CDR3 contains 12 residues. CDR3 sequence reads: CASSKTGGEQYF. The CDR3 DNA follows: TGTGCCAGCAGTAAGACAGGGGGCGAGCAGTACTTC.

The J gene is TRBJ1-2, the V gene TRBV6-6; no reliable D call. V lost 9 bases and J lost 8, with 16 bases in between. The CDR3 length is 12 residues. Germline assignment: CDR1 MNHNY and CDR2 SVGAGI (reference sequence). The CDR3, as DNA: TGTGCCAGTGGGGTAAGGGAGGGAGGCTACACCTTC. Translating it yields CASGVREGGYTF.

The chain uses TRBV6-4 and TRBJ2-7; no reliable D call. CDR3 length: 12 residues. V lost 9 bases to trimming and J lost 1 base, with 10 bases between them. Germline V gene lookup returns CDR1 MRHNA and CDR2 SNTAGT. The CDR3 region has the DNA TGTGCCAGGGCCTGGGTTTCCTACGAGCAGTACTTC. This codes for CARAWVSYEQYF.

The chain joins TRBV18 to TRBJ1-2; the D is unclear. Trimming pared 6 bases from V and 2 bases from J, leaving 10 bases between. Looked up from germline, CDR1 is KGHSH and CDR2 is LQKENI. The length of the CDR3 is 13 residues. CDR3 loop: CASSYENNYGYTF. Written as DNA, the CDR3 is TGTGCCAGCTCCTATGAAAACAACTATGGCTACACCTTC.

The genes are TRBV11-2 and TRBJ2-5, with D tentatively TRBD1 or TRBD2 (5 bases each). Germline V lookup: CDR1 SGHAT, CDR2 FQNNGV. V was shortened by 4 bases and J by 1 base, with 16 bases between the two germline ends. This CDR3 is built from 16 residues. CDR3 coding DNA: TGTGCCAGCAGCTCGTCGGGACGGAGTTTCCAAGAGACCCAGTACTTC. Its protein product is CASSSSGRSFQETQYF.